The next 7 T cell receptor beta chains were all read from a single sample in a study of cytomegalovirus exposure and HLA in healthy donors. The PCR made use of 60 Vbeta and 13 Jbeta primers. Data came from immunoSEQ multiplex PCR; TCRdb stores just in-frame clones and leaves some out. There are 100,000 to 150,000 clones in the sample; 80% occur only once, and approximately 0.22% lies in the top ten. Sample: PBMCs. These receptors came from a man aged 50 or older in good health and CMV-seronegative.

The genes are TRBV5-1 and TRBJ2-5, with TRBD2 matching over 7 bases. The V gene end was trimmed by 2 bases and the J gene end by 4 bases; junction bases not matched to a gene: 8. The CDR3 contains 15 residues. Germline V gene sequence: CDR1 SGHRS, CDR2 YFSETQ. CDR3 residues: CASSFPRVAGETQYF. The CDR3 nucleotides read TGCGCCAGCAGCTTCCCACGGGTAGCGGGAGAGACCCAGTACTTC. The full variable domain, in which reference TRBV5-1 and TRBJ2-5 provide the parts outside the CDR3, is KAGVTQTPRYLIKTRGQQVTLSCSPISGHRSVSWYQQTPGQGLQFLFEYFSETQRNKGNFPGRFSGRQFSNSRSEMNVSTLELGDSALYLCASSFPRVAGETQYFGPGTRLLVL.

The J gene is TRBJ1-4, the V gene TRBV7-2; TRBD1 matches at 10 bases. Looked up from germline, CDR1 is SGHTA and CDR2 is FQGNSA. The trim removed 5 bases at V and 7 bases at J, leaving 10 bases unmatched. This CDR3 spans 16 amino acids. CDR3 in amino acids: CASSTLRQGAGEKLFF. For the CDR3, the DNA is TGTGCCAGCAGCACCCTACGACAGGGGGCGGGTGAAAAACTGTTTTTT.

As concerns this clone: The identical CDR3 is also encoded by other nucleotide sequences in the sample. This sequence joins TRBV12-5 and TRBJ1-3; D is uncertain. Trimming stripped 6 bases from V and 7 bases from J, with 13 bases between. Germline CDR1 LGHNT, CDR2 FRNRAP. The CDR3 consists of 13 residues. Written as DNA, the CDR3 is TGTGCTAGTGGCCCTGAACTAGGGAACACCATATATTTT. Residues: CASGPELGNTIYF.

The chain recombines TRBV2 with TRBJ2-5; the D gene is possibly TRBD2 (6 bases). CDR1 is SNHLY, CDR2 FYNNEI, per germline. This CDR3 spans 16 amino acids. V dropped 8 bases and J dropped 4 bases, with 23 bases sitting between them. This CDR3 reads CASDLRIGGLGETQYF. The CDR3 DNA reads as TGTGCCAGCGACCTGAGGATTGGGGGGTTGGGAGAGACCCAGTACTTC.

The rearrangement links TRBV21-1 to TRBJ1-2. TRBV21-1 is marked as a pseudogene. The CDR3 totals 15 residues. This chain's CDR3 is CASSKYEGLENSYTF. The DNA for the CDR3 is TGTGCCAGCAGCAAATACGAGGGCTTGGAGAATAGCTACACCTTC.

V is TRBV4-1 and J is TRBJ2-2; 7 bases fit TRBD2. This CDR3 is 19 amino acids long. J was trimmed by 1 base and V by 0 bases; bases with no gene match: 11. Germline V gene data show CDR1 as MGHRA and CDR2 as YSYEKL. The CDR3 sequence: CASSQEGFLAALNTGELFF. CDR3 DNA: TGCGCCAGCAGCCAAGAGGGGTTTCTAGCGGCGTTGAACACCGGGGAGCTGTTTTTT.

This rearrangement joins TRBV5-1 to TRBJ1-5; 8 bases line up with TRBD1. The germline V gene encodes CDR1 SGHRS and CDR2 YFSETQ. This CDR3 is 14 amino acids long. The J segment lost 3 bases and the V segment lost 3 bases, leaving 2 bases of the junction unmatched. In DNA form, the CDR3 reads TGCGCCAGCAGCTGGACAGGGAACAATCAGCCCCAGCATTTT. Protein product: CASSWTGNNQPQHF.